This TCR beta chain comes out of a study of blood T cell repertoires in COVID-19. Background on the study: Nucleic acid was either cDNA or gDNA, and it came from T cells, B-cell-depleted T cells, or PBMCs.

Germline V lookup: CDR1 WNHNN, CDR2 SYGVQD (reference sequence). CDR3 length: 14 residues. Trimming at V came to 4 bases and at J to 6 bases, leaving 3 bases not matched to a gene. How the authors handled the data: Using reference gene primer amplification, nucleated cell counts were estimated. TCRdb's copy holds only in-frame clones and misses some; the assay was immunoSEQ multiplex PCR. V and J calls and clone size are those listed in that table; D and trimming were worked out from the DNA. The repertoire holds tens of thousands of clones, with 87% as singletons. This sequence originates from an elderly man with active COVID-19. This chain links TRBV10-1 with TRBJ2-2, with 9 bases lining up with TRBD2. Sample: peripheral blood. CDR3 in amino acids: CASSVLAGPGELFF. The CDR3 coding sequence is TGCGCCAGCAGTGTACTAGCGGGTCCCGGGGAGCTGTTTTTT.